This is a list of T cell receptor beta chains from one sample in a study of T-cell memory formation after mild COVID-19. In TCRdb, the 5' RACE reads were re-called with MiXCR into one record per CDR3 protein. The sample lists about 350,000 distinct CDR3 sequences, roughly an eighth occurring once. The sample comprised PBMCs or a T cell subset sorted from them (not recorded which). Receptor source: a man aged 18 to 30 who had mild COVID-19 (a few samples of this study predate the infection). Cell type and time point are not known. CDR3s include the opening cysteine and the closing phenylalanine or tryptophan. The D gene is left open where the match is weak. Clone size, where shown, is once, few, many, or a class for clones that have expanded.

CDR3aa: CASSSGGGRDEQFF; CDR3nt: TGTGCCAGCAGCTCCGGGGGTGGCAGGGATGAGCAGTTCTTC; v_gene: TRBV6-6; d_gene: NA; j_gene: TRBJ2-1; abundance: NA
CDR3aa: CARRIPGGGTEAFF; CDR3nt: TGTGCCAGAAGGATCCCTGGCGGGGGGACTGAAGCTTTCTTT; v_gene: TRBV5-3; d_gene: NA; j_gene: TRBJ1-1; abundance: few
CDR3aa: CASSLGGHRDGGYNEQFF; CDR3nt: TGCGCCAGCAGCCTGGGTGGACACAGGGACGGGGGCTACAATGAGCAGTTCTTC; v_gene: TRBV4-1; d_gene: NA; j_gene: TRBJ2-1; abundance: many
CDR3aa: CASSQGASKETQYF; CDR3nt: TGTGCCAGCAGCCAAGGTGCGTCAAAAGAGACCCAGTACTTC; v_gene: TRBV14; d_gene: NA; j_gene: TRBJ2-5; abundance: few
CDR3aa: CASSPHGNRVSEQYF; CDR3nt: TGTGCCAGCAGCCCCCACGGGAACAGGGTCTCCGAGCAGTACTTC; v_gene: TRBV9; d_gene: NA; j_gene: TRBJ2-7; abundance: few
CDR3aa: CAISRTDSNTEAFF; CDR3nt: TGTGCCATCAGCCGGACAGATTCGAACACTGAAGCTTTCTTT; v_gene: TRBV10-3; d_gene: NA; j_gene: TRBJ1-1; abundance: NA
CDR3aa: CASSLAPPGDTQYF; CDR3nt: TGCGCCAGCAGCTTGGCCCCCCCAGGAGATACGCAGTATTTT; v_gene: TRBV5-1; d_gene: NA; j_gene: TRBJ2-3; abundance: NA
CDR3aa: CASSLRTTNYGYTF; CDR3nt: TGCGCCAGCAGCCTAAGGACGACTAACTATGGCTACACCTTC; v_gene: TRBV4-1; d_gene: NA; j_gene: TRBJ1-2; abundance: few
CDR3aa: CASGGDPLRETQYF; CDR3nt: TGTGCCAGCGGAGGGGATCCCTTGAGAGAGACCCAGTACTTC; v_gene: TRBV6-5; d_gene: NA; j_gene: TRBJ2-5; abundance: few
CDR3aa: CAIKGTQGDTQYF; CDR3nt: TGTGCCATCAAGGGCACCCAAGGAGATACGCAGTATTTT; v_gene: TRBV10-3; d_gene: NA; j_gene: TRBJ2-3; abundance: many
CDR3aa: CASSQAKLRGRRPNTGELFF; CDR3nt: TGCGCCAGCAGCCAAGCGAAGCTAAGGGGTAGGAGACCGAACACCGGGGAGCTGTTTTTT; v_gene: TRBV4-1; d_gene: NA; j_gene: TRBJ2-2; abundance: many
CDR3aa: CSVVGIPNTEAFF; CDR3nt: TGCAGCGTTGTCGGTATCCCAAACACTGAAGCTTTCTTT; v_gene: TRBV29-1; d_gene: NA; j_gene: TRBJ1-1; abundance: many
CDR3aa: CASSSGLPNSPLHF; CDR3nt: TGTGCCAGCAGCTCCGGACTGCCGAATTCACCCCTCCACTTT; v_gene: TRBV7-3; d_gene: NA; j_gene: TRBJ1-6; abundance: few
CDR3aa: CATSDESRTSGELFFF; CDR3nt: NA; v_gene: TRBV24-1; d_gene: NA; j_gene: TRBJ2-2; abundance: few
CDR3aa: CASSPLRGRRGQETQYF; CDR3nt: TGTGCCAGCAGCCCTCTGAGGGGGCGGAGGGGCCAAGAGACCCAGTACTTC; v_gene: TRBV7-9; d_gene: NA; j_gene: TRBJ2-5; abundance: few
CDR3aa: CATSDSGWETQYF; CDR3nt: TGTGCCACCAGTGATTCAGGGTGGGAGACCCAGTACTTC; v_gene: TRBV24-1; d_gene: NA; j_gene: TRBJ2-5; abundance: NA
CDR3aa: CASTFQETQYF; CDR3nt: TGTGCCAGCACGTTCCAAGAGACCCAGTACTTC; v_gene: TRBV2; d_gene: NA; j_gene: TRBJ2-5; abundance: once
CDR3aa: CASSPEVGNEKLFF; CDR3nt: TGCGCCAGCAGCCCCGAGGTGGGGAATGAAAAACTGTTTTTT; v_gene: TRBV5-1; d_gene: NA; j_gene: TRBJ1-4; abundance: few
CDR3aa: CSARHAGTGELFF; CDR3nt: TGCAGTGCTAGACACGCGGGCACCGGGGAGCTGTTTTTT; v_gene: TRBV20-1; d_gene: NA; j_gene: TRBJ2-2; abundance: NA
CDR3aa: CSFDRLNNEQFF; CDR3nt: TGCAGCTTCGACAGACTAAACAATGAGCAGTTCTTC; v_gene: TRBV29-1; d_gene: NA; j_gene: TRBJ2-1; abundance: NA
CDR3aa: CASKLAGGLYEQYF; CDR3nt: TGTGCCAGCAAGCTAGCGGGGGGCCTCTACGAGCAGTACTTC; v_gene: TRBV11-2; d_gene: TRBD2; j_gene: TRBJ2-7; abundance: NA
CDR3aa: CATSYEGTYSGANVLTF; CDR3nt: TGTGCCACCTCGTACGAGGGGACTTACTCTGGGGCCAACGTCCTGACTTTC; v_gene: TRBV19; d_gene: NA; j_gene: TRBJ2-6; abundance: NA